A selection of T cell receptor beta chains follows, all from one sample in a study of beta chain features in type 1 diabetes. Repertoires were generated with immunoSEQ multiplex PCR, while TCRdb's copy carries only in-frame clones and drops some. This sample yields 300,000 or so clones, of which less than 9.5% are seen a single time; less than 0.45% belongs to the top ten. Sample: central memory CD4+ T cells from blood. All receptors derive from a woman between 18 and 30 years old in good health. The CDR3 runs from the conserved cysteine through the conserved F or W. The D gene is left open where the match is weak. Only part of the rows carry a size: once, few, many, or a class if the clone is expanded.

V	J	size	D	DNA	CDR3
TRBV7-2	TRBJ2-1	NA	NA	TGTGCCAGCAGCTTAGTAGGTGGCTCCTACAATGAGCAGTTCTTC	CASSLVGGSYNEQFF
TRBV19	TRBJ1-1	NA	NA	TGTGCCAGTAGTCCCCGCAGGGGCAGCGGGACTGAAGCTTTCTTT	CASSPRRGSGTEAFF
TRBV7-8	TRBJ2-5	NA	TRBD2	TGTGCCAGCAGCTCTCGACTAGCGGGAGACGAGACCCAGTACTTC	CASSSRLAGDETQYF
TRBV7-3	TRBJ1-1	once	NA	TGTGCCAGCAGCTCTGTAGGGGGGCAGGCTTTCTTT	CASSSVGGQAFF
TRBV7-3	TRBJ1-5	many	NA	TGTGCCAGCAGGGATCAGCCCCAGCATTTT	CASRDQPQHF
TRBV29-1	TRBJ2-3	few	TRBD2	TGCAGCGGCGGACGGCTAGCGGGAGTGGATACGCAGTATTTT	CSGGRLAGVDTQYF
TRBV5-4	TRBJ2-3	NA	NA	TGTGCCAGCAGCTTGGCTCTGCAGGAGGCAGATACGCAGTATTTT	CASSLALQEADTQYF
TRBV27	TRBJ2-6	NA	TRBD1	TGTGCCAGCAGTTTCACAGGGGTTGGGGCCAACGTCCTGACTTTC	CASSFTGVGANVLTF
TRBV5-6	TRBJ2-5	many	NA	TGTGCCAGCAGCTTGGTTACCGCGGGAACGGCCCAGTACTTC	CASSLVTAGTAQYF
TRBV25-1	TRBJ2-1	few	NA	TGTGCCAGCAGGGACTACAATGAGCAGTTCTTC	CASRDYNEQFF
TRBV7-9	TRBJ2-3	few	NA	TGTGCCAGCAGCTTTAGTCTGGGCCGAGATACGCAGTATTTT	CASSFSLGRDTQYF
TRBV7-8	TRBJ1-2	few	NA	TGTGCCAGCAGCTTACAGGGCGGCTATGGCTACACCTTC	CASSLQGGYGYTF
TRBV19	TRBJ2-1	NA	NA	TGTGCCAGTACCCCCCGGGAGTTCGATGAGCAGTTCTTC	CASTPREFDEQFF
TRBV27	TRBJ2-5	NA	NA	TGTGCCAGCAGTTTATGTGTATGGACCCAGTACTTC	CASSLCVWTQYF
TRBV7-8	TRBJ2-7	NA	TRBD2	TGTGCCAGCAGCTTAATGGCGGGAGCCTACGAGCAGTACTTC	CASSLMAGAYEQYF
TRBV14	TRBJ1-1	few	NA	TGTGCCAGCAGCCAATTCATAGCCTCTGAAGCTTTCTTT	CASSQFIASEAFF
TRBV6-1	TRBJ2-7	NA	NA	TGTGCCAGCAGCCAAGAATTAATCGCCTCCTACGAGCAGTACTTC	CASSQELIASYEQYF
TRBV19	TRBJ2-7	few	NA	TGTGCCAGTAGTACCCCCTCCGCGCCCTACGAGCAGTACTTC	CASSTPSAPYEQYF
TRBV7-3	TRBJ2-2	few	NA	TGTGCCAGCAGCTTCGCTGCTTCGAGCGGGGAGCTGTTTTTT	CASSFAASSGELFF
TRBV28	TRBJ1-1	NA	NA	TGTGCCAGCAGCCTGGGACGGTCGGAAGCTTTCTTT	CASSLGRSEAFF
TRBV7-9	TRBJ1-4	few	NA	TGTGCCAGCAGCTTATCCGAGCGCTCCAGTGAAAAACTGTTTTTT	CASSLSERSSEKLFF
TRBV18	TRBJ1-2	NA	NA	TGTGCCAGCTCACCCGGGACTGGAGCGCACTATGGCTACACCTTC	CASSPGTGAHYGYTF
TRBV5-1	TRBJ2-1	NA	NA	TGCGCCAGCAGCTTGGTTCTCGAGGGGAATGAGCAGTTCTTC	CASSLVLEGNEQFF
TRBV7-3	TRBJ2-3	NA	NA	TGTGCCAGCAGCTTAATGGCTAGCAGAGATACGCAGTATTTT	CASSLMASRDTQYF
TRBV7-2	TRBJ2-3	NA	NA	TGTGCCAGCAGCTTAGATCGTCAGGGGCCCGATACGCAGTATTTT	CASSLDRQGPDTQYF
TRBV6-6	TRBJ1-2	NA	NA	TGTGCCAGCAGTCCCCAAATTGTTGGGGTCGGCTATGGCTACACCTTC	CASSPQIVGVGYGYTF
TRBV4-3	TRBJ1-2	NA	NA	TGCGCCAGCAGCCAAGGGGTCTCGGGGAGGACAGCAACTAACTATGGCTACACCTTC	CASSQGVSGRTATNYGYTF
TRBV7-2	TRBJ2-1	NA	NA	TGTGCCAGCAGCTCGCGGACGAGAAATGAGCAGTTCTTC	CASSSRTRNEQFF
TRBV6-1	TRBJ2-6	NA	NA	TGTGCCAGCAGTGAATCAGCTAGGATTGGGGCCAACGTCCTGACTTTC	CASSESARIGANVLTF
TRBV14	TRBJ2-5	NA	NA	TGTGCCAGCGGCCGATCTTGGGAGACCCAGTACTTC	CASGRSWETQYF
TRBV6-6	TRBJ1-1	NA	NA	TGTGCCAGCAGTCCACTCGCGGGGGCTGGCACTGAAGCTTTCTTT	CASSPLAGAGTEAFF
TRBV18	TRBJ1-1	NA	NA	TGTGCCAGCTCACCTGAGGGAAACACTGAAGCTTTCTTT	CASSPEGNTEAFF
TRBV25-1	TRBJ1-4	few	NA	TGTGCCAGCAGTCTCCGGGGGGGTGAAAAACTGTTTTTT	CASSLRGGEKLFF
TRBV28	TRBJ2-6	NA	NA	TGTGCCAGCAGTGGACGGGTTGGGGCCAACGTCCTGACTTTC	CASSGRVGANVLTF
TRBV6-1	TRBJ2-7	few	NA	TGTGCCAGCACCTCCGTACTAGCCGACGAGCAGTACTTC	CASTSVLADEQYF
TRBV18	TRBJ2-3	NA	NA	TGTGCCAGCTCACCGGTGGCAGATACGCAGTATTTT	CASSPVADTQYF
TRBV11-3	TRBJ2-3	few	NA	TGTGCCAGCAGCACGGGGGTCTGGAATACGCAGTATTTT	CASSTGVWNTQYF
TRBV2	TRBJ2-7	NA	NA	TGTGCCAGCAGTCGGCAGGGGATTGACTACGAGCAGTACTTC	CASSRQGIDYEQYF
TRBV14	TRBJ2-4	NA	NA	TGTGCCAGCAGCCTTAACTCCGGGAGTAACATTCAGTACTTC	CASSLNSGSNIQYF
TRBV18	TRBJ1-5	few	NA	TGTGCCAGCTCATCCAACAGCCATCAGCCCCAGCATTTT	CASSSNSHQPQHF
TRBV9	TRBJ2-3	NA	NA	TGTGCCAGCAGCGTGTTCTCTAGGGGGTCAGATACGCAGTATTTT	CASSVFSRGSDTQYF